This record looks at one TCR beta chain sequence and its context. Its antigen is not identified. The entirety of the isolated RNA underwent reverse transcription, so expressed TCRB transcripts were sequenced. TCRdb's copy holds only in-frame clones and misses some; the assay was immunoSEQ multiplex PCR. This sample carries 680,000 or so clones, roughly a sixth of them seen once, and the ten largest clones take about 0.087%. This sample was included in a study of beta chain features in type 1 diabetes. Study results and caveats: More deletions and fewer insertions at VDJ junctions were found in patients with type 1 diabetes. Whether TCRB rearrangement is influenced by HLA type was left unresolved in this analysis.

With 7 bases removed from V and 2 bases from J, the gap between germline ends came to 13 bases. This CDR3 region has 14 residues. The V gene's germline CDR1 is LNHDA and CDR2 SQIVND (reference sequence). Sample: naive CD4+ T cells from blood. The sequence was collected from a man between 18 and 29 years old in good health. The chain recombines TRBV19 with TRBJ2-3, with D hard to call. CDR3: CASKGRPPTDTQYF. CDR3 DNA: TGTGCCAGTAAGGGTAGACCTCCCACAGATACGCAGTATTTT.